This TCR beta chain was documented in a study of cytomegalovirus exposure and HLA in healthy donors. Study results and limitations: With later analysis, a missense DCLRE1C variant became linked to TCR beta V- and J-gene trimming. In terms of immune exposure information, only CMV serostatus was available. It was in a later analysis that TCR association rates were seen to vary by HLA locus, highest for DRB1 and lowest for HLA-C.

Points on this clone: Its antigen remains unknown.

The study ran its PCR with 60 Vbeta and 13 Jbeta primers. This table comes from immunoSEQ multiplex PCR, and its TCRdb copy is limited to in-frame clones, with some not included. The data contain 80,000 to 100,000 clones, 65% to 80% of them seen just once; the ten biggest clones take up 16%. The specimen sequenced was PBMCs. The TCR sequence derives from a woman aged 18-29 years in good health and CMV-seropositive.

The CDR3 DNA sequence: TGTGCCACCAGCAGTGCGGGGTTTGGCTACACCTTC. Protein sequence: CATSSAGFGYTF. This sequence joins TRBV15 and TRBJ1-2; the D is unclear. V lost 3 bases to trimming and J lost 7 bases, with 9 bases between them. Per germline, CDR1 LNHNV and CDR2 YYDKDF (reference sequence). CDR3 length: 12 amino acids.